This T cell receptor (beta chain) was profiled in a study of blood T cell repertoires in COVID-19. About the study: Whether acute or convalescent, the COVID-19 samples came from the United States, Italy and Spain. T cells, B-cell-depleted T cells, or PBMCs provided the cDNA or gDNA that served as material.

Authors' methods: Counts of nucleated cells, estimated from reference gene primer amplification, were obtained. The assay was immunoSEQ multiplex PCR, and TCRdb's table has in-frame clones only and misses some. Clone size and the V and J calls come from that table; the DNA yielded D and trimming. The sample carries roughly 440,000 clones, approximately 88% recorded once. The trim removed 1 base at V and 4 bases at J, leaving 9 bases unmatched. Germline V gives CDR1 SGHKS, CDR2 YYEKEE (reference sequence). The length of the CDR3 is 16 residues. This sequence joins TRBV5-5 and TRBJ2-3, with TRBD2 matching 7 bases. The source material was peripheral blood. The receptor was isolated from a woman aged 50 to 60 with COVID-19, enrolled during active disease. CDR3 protein: CASSLHRGVLADTQYF. The CDR3 nucleotides are TGTGCCAGCAGCTTGCATCGGGGGGTGCTCGCAGATACGCAGTATTTT.